These T cell receptor beta chains were read from a single sample in a study of OX40 agonist ivuxolimab in advanced cancers. Clones were read by immunoSEQ multiplex PCR, and TCRdb kept only the in-frame ones, dropping some. The sample holds about 50,000 clones, about 80% seen once. This sample comprised CD4+ or CD8+ T cells sorted from blood, obtained in a trial of the OX40 agonist ivuxolimab. Receptors originate from an adult with an advanced solid tumor such as melanoma, head and neck, liver or kidney cancer. Each CDR3 is given with its conserved first and last residue. A D gene is named only where the DNA matches it firmly. Size values are once, few and many counts, or a class for expanded clones, and some rows have none.

v_call: TRBV5-1
j_call: TRBJ2-1
clone_size: .
d_call: .
cdr3_aa: CASSPDRSLDEQFF
cdr3_nt: TGCGCCAGCAGCCCTGACAGGTCCTTGGATGAGCAGTTCTTC

v_call: TRBV7-9
j_call: TRBJ1-1
clone_size: .
d_call: .
cdr3_aa: CASSLGGGTEAFF
cdr3_nt: TGTGCCAGCAGCTTAGGGGGAGGGACTGAAGCTTTCTTT

v_call: TRBV19
j_call: TRBJ1-4
clone_size: .
d_call: .
cdr3_aa: CASSMRMASMKEKLFF
cdr3_nt: TGTGCCAGTAGTATGAGAATGGCCAGTATGAAGGAAAAACTGTTTTTT

v_call: TRBV7-2
j_call: TRBJ2-2
clone_size: .
d_call: TRBD1
cdr3_aa: CASSIKGAITGELFF
cdr3_nt: TGTGCCAGCAGCATAAAGGGGGCCATTACCGGGGAGCTGTTTTTT

v_call: TRBV27
j_call: TRBJ1-5
clone_size: .
d_call: .
cdr3_aa: CASSLVGGTYSNQPQHF
cdr3_nt: TGTGCCAGCAGTTTAGTCGGGGGAACTTATAGCAATCAGCCCCAGCATTTT

v_call: TRBV11-3
j_call: TRBJ1-6
clone_size: .
d_call: .
cdr3_aa: CASSRGYNSPLHF
cdr3_nt: TGTGCCAGCAGCCGGGGCTATAATTCACCCCTCCACTTT

v_call: TRBV5-4
j_call: TRBJ2-5
clone_size: once
d_call: .
cdr3_aa: CASSPRTLRETQYF
cdr3_nt: TGTGCCAGCAGCCCGAGAACCTTGCGAGAGACCCAGTACTTC

v_call: TRBV20-1
j_call: TRBJ2-1
clone_size: once
d_call: .
cdr3_aa: CSASFYNEQFF
cdr3_nt: TGCAGTGCTAGTTTCTACAATGAGCAGTTCTTC

v_call: TRBV19
j_call: TRBJ2-3
clone_size: .
d_call: TRBD2
cdr3_aa: CASSDTGLAGSAGGTDTQYF
cdr3_nt: TGTGCCAGTAGTGATACGGGACTAGCGGGGTCGGCAGGGGGCACAGATACGCAGTATTTT

v_call: TRBV19
j_call: TRBJ2-1
clone_size: .
d_call: .
cdr3_aa: CASSIDPPGRNLYNEQFF
cdr3_nt: TGTGCCAGTAGTATAGATCCCCCTGGGAGGAACCTCTACAATGAGCAGTTCTTC

v_call: TRBV27
j_call: TRBJ1-2
clone_size: .
d_call: TRBD1
cdr3_aa: CASKSGTGNGYTF
cdr3_nt: TGTGCCAGTAAGTCCGGGACAGGGAACGGCTACACCTTC

v_call: TRBV15
j_call: TRBJ2-7
clone_size: once
d_call: .
cdr3_aa: CATSRDAGSEQYF
cdr3_nt: TGTGCCACCAGCAGAGATGCAGGGAGCGAGCAGTACTTC

v_call: TRBV6-1
j_call: TRBJ1-1
clone_size: .
d_call: TRBD1
cdr3_aa: CASSIQGYAFF
cdr3_nt: TGTGCCAGCAGTATACAGGGGTATGCTTTCTTT

v_call: TRBV6-4
j_call: TRBJ2-3
clone_size: .
d_call: .
cdr3_aa: CASSGQPTDTQYF
cdr3_nt: TGTGCCAGCAGTGGACAGCCCACAGATACGCAGTATTTT

v_call: TRBV15
j_call: TRBJ2-7
clone_size: .
d_call: .
cdr3_aa: CATSRTRGAYEQYF
cdr3_nt: TGTGCCACCAGCAGAACCCGAGGCGCCTACGAGCAGTACTTC

v_call: TRBV2
j_call: TRBJ1-1
clone_size: .
d_call: .
cdr3_aa: CASSEEAGLGMNTEAFF
cdr3_nt: TGTGCCAGCAGTGAAGAGGCGGGACTGGGAATGAACACTGAAGCTTTCTTT

v_call: TRBV7-3
j_call: TRBJ1-2
clone_size: .
d_call: .
cdr3_aa: CASSLIVGGQNGYTF
cdr3_nt: TGTGCCAGCAGCTTAATAGTCGGGGGGCAAAATGGCTACACCTTC

v_call: TRBV21-1
j_call: TRBJ1-4
clone_size: few
d_call: .
cdr3_aa: CASSKGGGPGAGTALF
cdr3_nt: TGTGCCAGCAGCAAAGGGGGTGGACCAGGTGCCGGGACAGCGCTTTTT

v_call: TRBV9
j_call: TRBJ1-1
clone_size: .
d_call: .
cdr3_aa: CASSVEGPEGGSTEAFF
cdr3_nt: TGTGCCAGCAGCGTAGAAGGGCCCGAAGGGGGGAGCACTGAAGCTTTCTTT

v_call: TRBV18
j_call: TRBJ2-3
clone_size: .
d_call: .
cdr3_aa: CASSPAVRGTDTQYF
cdr3_nt: TGTGCCAGCTCACCCGCAGTTAGGGGGACAGATACGCAGTATTTT

v_call: TRBV7-3
j_call: TRBJ2-1
clone_size: .
d_call: TRBD2
cdr3_aa: CASSLGAGANNEQFF
cdr3_nt: TGTGCCAGCAGCTTAGGGGCGGGAGCCAACAATGAGCAGTTCTTC

v_call: TRBV19
j_call: TRBJ1-2
clone_size: .
d_call: .
cdr3_aa: CASIPGGFTRNYGYTF
cdr3_nt: TGTGCCAGTATCCCCGGGGGCTTCACTCGGAACTATGGCTACACCTTC

v_call: TRBV23-1
j_call: TRBJ2-7
clone_size: .
d_call: .
cdr3_aa: CASSQSRGAPSYEQYF
cdr3_nt: TGCGCCAGCAGTCAATCACGCGGGGCTCCCTCCTACGAGCAGTACTTC

v_call: TRBV5-4
j_call: TRBJ1-2
clone_size: .
d_call: .
cdr3_aa: CASSLDSTSYGYTF
cdr3_nt: TGTGCCAGCAGCTTGGACAGTACTTCCTATGGCTACACCTTC

v_call: TRBV6-1
j_call: TRBJ1-5
clone_size: once
d_call: TRBD1
cdr3_aa: CASSRQGSGPQHF
cdr3_nt: TGTGCCAGCAGTAGACAGGGGTCCGGGCCCCAGCATTTT

v_call: TRBV28
j_call: TRBJ2-1
clone_size: .
d_call: .
cdr3_aa: CASSEASEQFF
cdr3_nt: TGTGCCAGCAGTGAAGCGAGTGAGCAGTTCTTC

v_call: TRBV7-2
j_call: TRBJ2-5
clone_size: .
d_call: TRBD2
cdr3_aa: CASTFGRGGETQYF
cdr3_nt: TGTGCCAGCACCTTCGGGAGGGGAGGCGAGACCCAGTACTTC

v_call: TRBV19
j_call: TRBJ1-5
clone_size: once
d_call: .
cdr3_aa: CASRNVRSNQPQHF
cdr3_nt: TGTGCCAGTAGGAACGTTCGGAGCAATCAGCCCCAGCATTTT

v_call: TRBV29-1
j_call: TRBJ2-7
clone_size: few
d_call: .
cdr3_aa: CSVEDRGGRNEQYF
cdr3_nt: TGCAGCGTTGAAGATAGAGGGGGTAGGAACGAGCAGTACTTC

v_call: TRBV7-6
j_call: TRBJ1-5
clone_size: .
d_call: .
cdr3_aa: CASSLTYYSNQPQHF
cdr3_nt: TGTGCCAGCAGCTTAACCTACTATAGCAATCAGCCCCAGCATTTT

v_call: TRBV5-1
j_call: TRBJ1-1
clone_size: .
d_call: .
cdr3_aa: CASRVTTNTEAFF
cdr3_nt: TGCGCCAGCAGAGTTACAACGAACACTGAAGCTTTCTTT

v_call: TRBV10-3
j_call: TRBJ2-5
clone_size: .
d_call: TRBD2
cdr3_aa: CAISDAGGSEAQYF
cdr3_nt: TGTGCCATCAGTGATGCGGGGGGGTCCGAGGCCCAGTACTTC

v_call: TRBV5-1
j_call: TRBJ2-3
clone_size: .
d_call: TRBD2
cdr3_aa: CASSMGGLAGGPGDTQYF
cdr3_nt: TGCGCCAGCAGTATGGGGGGACTAGCGGGAGGGCCCGGAGATACGCAGTATTTT

v_call: TRBV11-2
j_call: TRBJ1-1
clone_size: few
d_call: TRBD1
cdr3_aa: CASSTWTGQNTEAFF
cdr3_nt: TGTGCCAGCAGCACCTGGACAGGGCAAAACACTGAAGCTTTCTTT

v_call: TRBV11-2
j_call: TRBJ1-3
clone_size: few
d_call: .
cdr3_aa: CASSLNGNTIYF
cdr3_nt: TGTGCCAGCAGCTTAAATGGAAACACCATATATTTT

v_call: TRBV6-5
j_call: TRBJ2-1
clone_size: .
d_call: .
cdr3_aa: CASSYGRGNEQFF
cdr3_nt: TGTGCCAGCAGTTACGGCAGGGGAAATGAGCAGTTCTTC

v_call: TRBV7-9
j_call: TRBJ1-2
clone_size: .
d_call: .
cdr3_aa: CASSLASLGGYTF
cdr3_nt: TGTGCCAGCAGCTTAGCTTCTTTAGGTGGCTACACCTTC

v_call: TRBV28
j_call: TRBJ1-1
clone_size: .
d_call: .
cdr3_aa: CASSLGGGNTEAFF
cdr3_nt: TGTGCCAGCAGTTTAGGAGGGGGGAACACTGAAGCTTTCTTT

v_call: TRBV7-2
j_call: TRBJ2-7
clone_size: .
d_call: .
cdr3_aa: CASSPRPYEQYF
cdr3_nt: TGTGCCAGCAGCCCCCGACCCTACGAGCAGTACTTC

v_call: TRBV5-8
j_call: TRBJ1-4
clone_size: .
d_call: .
cdr3_aa: CASSPQGYATNEKLFF
cdr3_nt: TGTGCCAGCAGCCCTCAGGGATATGCAACTAATGAAAAACTGTTTTTT

v_call: TRBV6-1
j_call: TRBJ2-3
clone_size: few
d_call: TRBD2
cdr3_aa: CASMSGGTSTDTQYF
cdr3_nt: TGTGCCAGTATGAGCGGGGGGACTAGCACAGATACGCAGTATTTT

v_call: TRBV10-3
j_call: TRBJ1-4
clone_size: .
d_call: .
cdr3_aa: CAISELGAEKLFF
cdr3_nt: TGTGCCATCAGTGAGTTGGGCGCTGAAAAACTGTTTTTT

v_call: TRBV19
j_call: TRBJ2-1
clone_size: .
d_call: .
cdr3_aa: CASSKNRGGSYNEQFF
cdr3_nt: TGTGCCAGTAGTAAGAATAGGGGTGGCTCCTACAATGAGCAGTTCTTC

v_call: TRBV18
j_call: TRBJ2-7
clone_size: once
d_call: TRBD1
cdr3_aa: CASSTGTASYEQYF
cdr3_nt: TGTGCCAGCTCCACCGGGACAGCCTCCTACGAGCAGTACTTC

v_call: TRBV7-8
j_call: TRBJ2-1
clone_size: .
d_call: TRBD1
cdr3_aa: CASSSLPGQGHNEQFF
cdr3_nt: TGTGCCAGCAGCTCTCTCCCGGGACAGGGGCACAATGAGCAGTTCTTC

v_call: TRBV19
j_call: TRBJ1-1
clone_size: few
d_call: .
cdr3_aa: CASLMGRRSTEAFF
cdr3_nt: TGTGCCAGCCTGATGGGGCGGAGGAGCACTGAAGCTTTCTTT

v_call: TRBV15
j_call: TRBJ1-2
clone_size: once
d_call: .
cdr3_aa: CATSRKRDTLSPNGYTF
cdr3_nt: TGTGCCACCAGCAGAAAACGGGACACTCTCTCCCCCAATGGCTACACCTTC

v_call: TRBV30
j_call: TRBJ1-2
clone_size: .
d_call: TRBD1
cdr3_aa: CAWSVKNRDRDNYGYTF
cdr3_nt: TGTGCCTGGAGCGTAAAAAACCGGGACAGGGATAACTATGGCTACACCTTC

v_call: TRBV27
j_call: TRBJ1-5
clone_size: .
d_call: .
cdr3_aa: CASSPQGNQPQHF
cdr3_nt: TGTGCCAGCAGTCCACAGGGCAATCAGCCCCAGCATTTT

v_call: TRBV27
j_call: TRBJ1-2
clone_size: .
d_call: .
cdr3_aa: CASSLSGRINYGYTF
cdr3_nt: TGTGCCAGCAGTTTATCGGGGCGGATAAACTATGGCTACACCTTC

v_call: TRBV28
j_call: TRBJ2-1
clone_size: once
d_call: .
cdr3_aa: CASSPPLGRSENEQFF
cdr3_nt: TGTGCCAGCAGTCCCCCCCTCGGCCGGTCTGAGAATGAGCAGTTCTTC

v_call: TRBV6-6
j_call: TRBJ1-1
clone_size: .
d_call: .
cdr3_aa: CASPGQNTEAFF
cdr3_nt: TGTGCCAGCCCGGGACAGAACACTGAAGCTTTCTTT

v_call: TRBV7-9
j_call: TRBJ2-7
clone_size: .
d_call: .
cdr3_aa: CASSLVGVRYEQYF
cdr3_nt: TGTGCCAGCAGCTTAGTAGGGGTGCGTTACGAGCAGTACTTC

v_call: TRBV5-4
j_call: TRBJ2-5
clone_size: .
d_call: .
cdr3_aa: CASSWRGETQYF
cdr3_nt: TGTGCCAGCAGCTGGAGGGGGGAGACCCAGTACTTC

v_call: TRBV2
j_call: TRBJ2-1
clone_size: .
d_call: TRBD2
cdr3_aa: CASSPIAGGYNEQFF
cdr3_nt: TGTGCCAGCAGTCCAATAGCGGGGGGATACAATGAGCAGTTCTTC

v_call: TRBV7-2
j_call: TRBJ2-1
clone_size: few
d_call: TRBD2
cdr3_aa: CASSLTSGGNNEQFF
cdr3_nt: TGTGCCAGCAGCTTGACTAGCGGGGGGAACAATGAGCAGTTCTTC

v_call: TRBV4-2
j_call: TRBJ2-7
clone_size: .
d_call: .
cdr3_aa: CASSQVGAHNEQYF
cdr3_nt: TGTGCCAGCAGCCAAGTGGGGGCTCATAACGAGCAGTACTTC